The 23 T cell receptor beta chains below were found in one sample sequenced in a study of blood T cell repertoires in COVID-19. Repertoires were generated with immunoSEQ multiplex PCR, while TCRdb's copy carries only in-frame clones and drops some. Here the sample spans fewer than 300,000 clones, approximately 84% being singletons. The sample was PBMCs or T cells enriched from blood (not recorded which). All receptors come from a man between 18 and 29 years old who had recovered from COVID-19.

The chain uses TRBV5-1 and TRBJ2-2, with 7 bases fitting TRBD1. The germline CDR1 and CDR2 sequences are SGHRS and YFSETQ. After removal of 3 bases from V and 6 bases from J, the junction contained 8 bases not matched to a gene. The CDR3 length is 15 residues. CDR3 nucleotide sequence: TGCGCCAGCAGCTCCCGACAGGGCTATCCCGGGGAGCTGTTTTTT. This codes for CASSSRQGYPGELFF.

V usage is TRBV10-1 and J usage is TRBJ2-4; D unresolved. Per germline, CDR1 WNHNN and CDR2 SYGVQD (reference sequence). The V gene lost 2 bases and the J gene lost 6 bases, with 8 bases spanning the gap. CDR3 size: 13 residues. CDR3 nucleotides: TGCGCCAGCAGTGAGGGATCGGGAAACATTCAGTACTTC. Its protein is CASSEGSGNIQYF.

This chain joins TRBV4-2 and TRBJ2-7, with D possibly being TRBD1 (7 bases). Looked up from germline, CDR1 is LGHNA and CDR2 is YNFKEQ. V was cut by 5 bases and J by 3 bases, with 14 bases left in between. The CDR3 is 14 amino acids. In DNA form, the CDR3 reads TGTGCCAGCAGCGCCCGACAGGGAGGCTACGAGCAGTACTTC. Translating gives CASSARQGGYEQYF.

V is TRBV19 and J is TRBJ1-5; a weak D match, TRBD1 (6 bases). With 2 bases removed from V and 4 bases from J, the gap between germline ends came to 12 bases. Looked up from germline, CDR1 is LNHDA and CDR2 is SQIVND (reference sequence). The CDR3 consists of 15 residues. Here the CDR3 reads CASSIMQGQNQPQHF. As DNA, the CDR3 is TGTGCCAGTAGTATAATGCAGGGGCAGAATCAGCCCCAGCATTTT.

The chain carries TRBV5-6 and TRBJ2-7; D possibly corresponds to TRBD2 (6 bases). The CDR3 extends over 14 amino acids. CDR1 is SGHDT, CDR2 YYEEEE, per germline. V was trimmed by 7 bases and J by 2 bases, leaving 16 bases between them. CDR3 in DNA: TGTGCCAGCTACCCCCGGGGGAATACCTACGAGCAGTACTTC. Amino acid sequence: CASYPRGNTYEQYF.

This chain uses TRBV19 with TRBJ2-7; 7 positions match TRBD1. Losses at the gene ends were 2 bases for V and 0 bases for J; bases not matched to a gene: 4. This CDR3 has 15 residues. Germline CDR1 is LNHDA and CDR2 is SQIVND (reference sequence). This CDR3 reads CASSIFRGHSYEQYF. CDR3 bases: TGTGCCAGTAGTATATTTAGGGGGCACTCCTACGAGCAGTACTTC.

The CDR3 protein is CASSRGRAGTQETQYF. CDR3 coding DNA: TGTGCCAGCAGCAGGGGCAGGGCGGGAACACAAGAGACCCAGTACTTC. This rearrangement joins TRBV7-2 to TRBJ2-5; D perhaps matches TRBD2 (6 bases). The ends were cut back, 5 bases at V and 2 bases at J, with 18 bases in the middle. This CDR3 has 16 amino acids. The germline CDR1 and CDR2 sequences are SGHTA and FQGNSA.

The CDR3 region is CAWSVFRSGNTIYF. In DNA form, the CDR3 reads TGTGCCTGGAGTGTCTTTCGCTCTGGAAACACCATATATTTT. The gene calls are TRBV30 and TRBJ1-3; no firm D call. The CDR3 consists of 14 residues. Trimming removed 0 bases at V and 0 bases at J, with 6 bases between. Germline V CDR1 and CDR2: GTSNPN, SVGIG (reference sequence).

This clone is a singleton in its sample. The chain employs TRBV14 and TRBJ1-2; D possibly corresponds to TRBD1 (5 bases). The CDR3 consists of 14 residues. Germline V gene lookup returns CDR1 SGHDN and CDR2 FVKESK. V was pared by 1 base and J by 3 bases, with 9 bases between. This chain's CDR3 is CASSQVLQDYGYTF. Written as DNA, the CDR3 is TGTGCCAGCAGCCAAGTATTACAGGACTATGGCTACACCTTC. The full variable domain, completed using reference TRBV14 and TRBJ1-2, is EAGVTQFPSHSVIEKGQTVTLRCDPISGHDNLYWYRRVMGKEIKFLLHFVKESKQDESGMPNNRFLAERTGGTYSTLKVQPAELEDSGVYFCASSQVLQDYGYTFGSGTRLTVV.

V usage is TRBV6-5 and J usage is TRBJ1-2, with TRBD1 matching 7 bases. Trimming at V came to 5 bases and at J to 5 bases, leaving 8 bases not matched to a gene. This CDR3 comprises 14 residues. CDR1 is MNHEY and CDR2 is SVGAGI in the germline V gene. In nucleotides, the CDR3 is TGTGCCAGCAGTCTACGGGACAGAAATTATGGCTACACCTTC. Protein: CASSLRDRNYGYTF.

The chain links TRBV7-8 to TRBJ1-5; D gene unclear. Trimming took 1 base from V and 7 from J, leaving 8 bases between them. This CDR3 has 13 amino acids. Germline V CDR1 and CDR2: SGHVS, FQNEAQ. The CDR3: CASSLGGSQPQHF. CDR3 nucleotide sequence: TGTGCCAGCAGCTTAGGCGGTAGCCAGCCCCAGCATTTT.

The chain is built from TRBV5-5 and TRBJ1-5, with D tentatively TRBD1 (5 bases). This CDR3 comprises 15 residues. V was trimmed by 3 bases and J by 2 bases, leaving 12 bases between them. Germline V lookup: CDR1 SGHKS, CDR2 YYEKEE (reference sequence). CDR3 nucleotide sequence: TGTGCCAGCAGCTACGGGGGTAGTGGCAATCAGCCCCAGCATTTT. Its protein is CASSYGGSGNQPQHF.

The rearrangement uses TRBV4-1 and TRBJ1-4; 10 bases align to TRBD1. The CDR3 runs to 15 residues. Trimming at V came to 6 bases and at J to 6 bases, leaving 7 bases not matched to a gene. Germline loops: CDR1 MGHRA, CDR2 YSYEKL. The CDR3: CASSRKGTGDEKLFF. CDR3 in DNA: TGCGCCAGCAGTCGAAAGGGGACAGGGGATGAAAAACTGTTTTTT.

The gene calls are TRBV5-1 and TRBJ1-3, with 9 bases identical to TRBD1. Germline trimming cut 0 bases from V and 4 bases from J; bases unmatched to any gene: 2. The CDR3 is 15 amino acids. CDR1 and CDR2 from the germline V gene are SGHRS and YFSETQ. CDR3 amino acids: CASSLVGQGGNTIYF. CDR3 DNA: TGCGCCAGCAGCTTGGTGGGACAGGGCGGAAACACCATATATTTT. Full variable domain (remainder filled in from reference TRBV5-1 and TRBJ1-3): KAGVTQTPRYLIKTRGQQVTLSCSPISGHRSVSWYQQTPGQGLQFLFEYFSETQRNKGNFPGRFSGRQFSNSRSEMNVSTLELGDSALYLCASSLVGQGGNTIYFGEGSWLTVV.

The chain employs TRBV5-1 and TRBJ2-3, with 7 positions matching TRBD2. V shed 0 bases and J 0 bases; nucleotides not matched to a gene: 1. Germline CDR1 is SGHRS and CDR2 is YFSETQ. The CDR3 consists of 15 residues. The CDR3 nucleotides read TGCGCCAGCAGCTTGGGGGGACTAAGCACAGATACGCAGTATTTT. Its translation: CASSLGGLSTDTQYF.

The chain combines TRBV4-1 with TRBJ2-5; 9 positions match TRBD1. J gave up 3 bases and V 1 base, and 6 bases lay outside the gene matches. The CDR3 spans 16 residues. Germline V gene sequence: CDR1 MGHRA, CDR2 YSYEKL. The CDR3 spells CASSQGDRAYEETQYF. DNA of the CDR3: TGCGCCAGCAGCCAAGGGGACAGGGCGTATGAAGAGACCCAGTACTTC.

V is TRBV5-8 and J is TRBJ2-7; TRBD2 aligns across 14 bases. With 7 bases clipped from V and 0 bases from J, the junction kept 9 bases outside the gene matches. The CDR3 consists of 17 residues. Germline V CDR1 and CDR2: SGHTS, YDEGEE. In DNA form, the CDR3 reads TGTGCCAGCGAACGGACTAGCGGGGGGACAAGCTCCTACGAGCAGTACTTC. Protein: CASERTSGGTSSYEQYF.

V usage is TRBV18 and J usage is TRBJ2-3; D may be TRBD1 (6 bases). Trimming cost V 1 base and J 5 bases, with 13 bases left between them. The CDR3 extends over 15 amino acids. Germline lookup yields CDR1 KGHSH and CDR2 LQKENI. The chain's CDR3 is CASSPQDRRGDTQYF. CDR3 nucleotides: TGTGCCAGCTCACCACAGGACAGACGGGGAGATACGCAGTATTTT.

The rearrangement links TRBV30 to TRBJ1-5; TRBD1 matches 8 bases. This CDR3 has 14 amino acids. The ends lost 2 bases at V and 6 bases at J; junction bases unmatched: 6. Germline V lookup: CDR1 GTSNPN, CDR2 SVGIG (reference sequence). CDR3 DNA sequence: TGTGCCTGGAGTATGACAGGGGTGAGTCAGCCCCAGCATTTT. Protein product: CAWSMTGVSQPQHF.

The chain carries TRBV12-5 and TRBJ2-1; the D gene is possibly TRBD2 (6 bases). This CDR3 comprises 14 residues. Trimming left V 6 bases short and J 3 bases short, with 12 bases between. Germline CDR1 and CDR2: LGHNT and FRNRAP. The CDR3 DNA reads TGTGCTAGTGGGGGGGGTAGCGGCTACAATGAGCAGTTCTTC. Translated, it gives CASGGGSGYNEQFF.

The gene calls are TRBV6-4 and TRBJ2-5, with D uncertain. V was shortened by 0 bases and J by 4 bases, with 9 bases between the two germline ends. Germline V gene lookup returns CDR1 MRHNA and CDR2 SNTAGT. The CDR3 length is 14 residues. The CDR3 DNA sequence: TGTGCCAGCAGTGACTCACGACCGGGAGAGACCCAGTACTTC. Translating it yields CASSDSRPGETQYF.

The gene calls are TRBV19 and TRBJ2-1, with 11 bases matching TRBD2. The CDR3 is 16 amino acids. In germline, CDR1 is LNHDA, CDR2 SQIVND (reference sequence). The ends lost 5 bases at V and 7 bases at J; junction bases unmatched: 10. The chain's CDR3 is CASSWGLAASGNEQFF. CDR3 coding DNA: TGTGCCAGTAGTTGGGGACTAGCGGCCTCGGGTAATGAGCAGTTCTTC.

The chain is built from TRBV2 and TRBJ2-5; a weak D match, TRBD1 (6 bases). Trimming removed 4 bases from V and 9 bases from J, with 12 bases in between. This CDR3 has 12 residues. Germline V gene data show CDR1 as SNHLY and CDR2 as FYNNEI. The CDR3 loop reads CASSVVGAAQYF. The CDR3 nucleotides read TGTGCCAGCAGTGTCGTGGGGGCGGCCCAGTACTTC.